The present T cell receptor beta chain was sequenced within a study of T cells in Graves' hyperthyroidism and ophthalmopathy. Amplified regions were TCR beta CDR3 sequences from RNA transcripts. RT-PCR in the first round (using the HTBI primer set) targeted the TCR CDR3. Via MiXCR, TCRdb re-called the multiplex PCR reads, giving one row per CDR3 protein. The data show about half a million distinct CDR3 sequences, 15% to 20% seen once. Clinical Activity Scores of at least 3, NOSPECS grades of at least 4 and durations under 3 months characterized ophthalmopathy patients. Orbital computed tomography and thyroid ultrasound, together with serum TRAb and thyroxine and clinical symptoms, were used for diagnoses. This clonotype came up a few times. Sequencing input: blood. This clonotype originated in a woman in her twenties or thirties with Graves' ophthalmopathy.

The CDR3, as DNA: TGTGCCAGCAGTTTAGGACTAGCGGGAGGGCGGTACGAGCAGTACTTC. Amino acid sequence: CASSLGLAGGRYEQYF. V gene TRBV27 combines with J gene TRBJ2-7, with 15 bases identical to TRBD2. Unmatched junction bases numbered 3, after V lost 2 bases and J lost 4 bases. The CDR3 is 16 amino acids. The V gene's germline CDR1 is MNHEY and CDR2 SMNVEV (reference sequence).